This TCR beta chain comes out of a study of control samples from healthy donors and cancer patients. V was cut by 10 bases and J by 4 bases, with 13 bases left in between. The germline V gene encodes CDR1 MDHEN and CDR2 SYDVKM. The CDR3 consists of 12 residues. TCRdb's copy holds only in-frame clones and misses some; the assay was immunoSEQ multiplex PCR. The table shows around 110,000 clones, with over 75% occurring only once. The clonotype comes from a woman aged 45 to 65 with colorectal cancer. Material for sequencing was PBMCs. This chain joins TRBV28 and TRBJ1-1; no reliable D call. CDR3 protein: CATDERGTEAFF. The CDR3 DNA follows: TGTGCCACCGACGAACGGGGCACTGAAGCTTTCTTT.